This TCR beta chain was documented in a study of blood T cell repertoires in COVID-19. The data were produced by immunoSEQ multiplex PCR, yet TCRdb's version contains in-frame clones alone and is incomplete. This table has about 100,000 clones, about nine tenths appearing once. The CDR3 runs to 15 residues. CDR1 is MNHNY, CDR2 SVGAGI, per germline (reference sequence). V lost 0 bases and J lost 1; bases outside the gene matches: 2. The chain uses TRBV6-6 and TRBJ1-1; 7 bases match TRBD1. The sequencing sample was made of peripheral blood. This clonotype originated in a middle-aged man with active or convalescent COVID-19. The CDR3 loop reads CASSYSGQPNTEAFF. DNA of the CDR3: TGTGCCAGCAGTTACTCGGGACAGCCGAACACTGAAGCTTTCTTT.